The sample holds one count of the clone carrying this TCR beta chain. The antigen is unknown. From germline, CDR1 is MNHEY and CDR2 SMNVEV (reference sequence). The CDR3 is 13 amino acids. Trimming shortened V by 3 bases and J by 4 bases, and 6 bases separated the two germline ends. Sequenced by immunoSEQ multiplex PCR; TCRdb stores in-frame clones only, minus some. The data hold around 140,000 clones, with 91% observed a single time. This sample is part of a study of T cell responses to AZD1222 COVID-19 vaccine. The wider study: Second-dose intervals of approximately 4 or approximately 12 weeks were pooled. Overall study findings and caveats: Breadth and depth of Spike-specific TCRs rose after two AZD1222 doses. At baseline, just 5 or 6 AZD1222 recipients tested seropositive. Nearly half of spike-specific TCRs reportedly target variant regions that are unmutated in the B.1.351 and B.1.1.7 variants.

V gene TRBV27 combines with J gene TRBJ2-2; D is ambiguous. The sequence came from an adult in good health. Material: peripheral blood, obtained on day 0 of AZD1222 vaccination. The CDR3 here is CASSLGSTGELFF. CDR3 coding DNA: TGTGCCAGCAGTTTGGGGTCCACCGGGGAGCTGTTTTTT.